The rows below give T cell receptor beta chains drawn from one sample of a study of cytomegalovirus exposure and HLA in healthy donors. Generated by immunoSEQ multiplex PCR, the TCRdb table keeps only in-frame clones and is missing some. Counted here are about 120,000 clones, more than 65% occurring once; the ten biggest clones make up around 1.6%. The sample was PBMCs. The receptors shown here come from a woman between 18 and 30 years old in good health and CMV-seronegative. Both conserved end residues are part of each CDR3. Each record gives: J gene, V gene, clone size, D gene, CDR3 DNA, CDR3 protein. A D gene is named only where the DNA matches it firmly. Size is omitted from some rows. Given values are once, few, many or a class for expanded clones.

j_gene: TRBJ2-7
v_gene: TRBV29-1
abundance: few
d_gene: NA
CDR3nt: TGCAGCGTATCCCTGGGGGCTAGTAAAGTCCCCCACGAGCAGTACTTC
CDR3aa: CSVSLGASKVPHEQYF

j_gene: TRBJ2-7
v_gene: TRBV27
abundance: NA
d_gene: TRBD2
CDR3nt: TGTGCCAGCACCATCAGCGGGGGGCTACCCTACGAGCAGTACTTC
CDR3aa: CASTISGGLPYEQYF

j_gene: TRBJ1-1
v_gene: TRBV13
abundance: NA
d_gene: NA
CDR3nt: TGTGCCAGCAGCTTAGGGCTACTCCGCACTGAAGCTTTCTTT
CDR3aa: CASSLGLLRTEAFF

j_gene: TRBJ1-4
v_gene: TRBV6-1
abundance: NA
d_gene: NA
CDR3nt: TGTGCCAGCAGTGAAGGCAGGGGCGAGGAAAAACTGTTTTTT
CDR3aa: CASSEGRGEEKLFF

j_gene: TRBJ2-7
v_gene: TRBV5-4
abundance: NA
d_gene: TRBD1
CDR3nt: TGTGCCAGCAGCGGCCAGCCGGGACAGGGGGCGGAGTGGTACTTC
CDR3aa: CASSGQPGQGAEWYF

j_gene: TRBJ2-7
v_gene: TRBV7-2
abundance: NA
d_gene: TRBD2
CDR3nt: TGTGCCAGCAGCCTGGGGGGGAAGAGCTCCTACGAGCAGTACTTC
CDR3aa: CASSLGGKSSYEQYF

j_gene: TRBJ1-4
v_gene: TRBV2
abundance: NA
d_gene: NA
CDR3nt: TGTGCCAGCAGTTCGACTAGAAGTAGTAAAAAACTGTTTTTT
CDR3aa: CASSSTRSSKKLFF

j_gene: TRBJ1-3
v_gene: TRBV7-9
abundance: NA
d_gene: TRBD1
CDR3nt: TGTGCCAGCAGCTTAGTGACAGGGTGGATTGGAAACACCATATATTTT
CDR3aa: CASSLVTGWIGNTIYF

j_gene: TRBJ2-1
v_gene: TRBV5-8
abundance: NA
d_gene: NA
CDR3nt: TGTGCCAGCATGAACTCCAGGGGGGCCTACAATGAGCAGTTCTTC
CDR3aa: CASMNSRGAYNEQFF

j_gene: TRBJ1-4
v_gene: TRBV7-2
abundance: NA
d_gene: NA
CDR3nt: TGTGCCAGCAGCTTTCCGAATGAAAAACTGTTTTTT
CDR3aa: CASSFPNEKLFF

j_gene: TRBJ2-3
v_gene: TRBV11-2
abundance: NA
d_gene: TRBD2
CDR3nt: TGTGCCAGCAGCCGGGACTATCGAGGTACGCAGTATTTT
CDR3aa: CASSRDYRGTQYF

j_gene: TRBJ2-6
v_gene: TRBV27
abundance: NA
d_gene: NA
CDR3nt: TGTGCCAGCCGATTCTTGGGGCCCTTGAGGTCTGGGGCCAACGGCCTGACTTTC
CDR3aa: CASRFLGPLRSGANGLTF

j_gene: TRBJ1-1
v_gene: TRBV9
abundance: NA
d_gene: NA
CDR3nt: TGTGCCAGCAGCGCGTACAGGGAGAACACTGAAGCTTTCTTT
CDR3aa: CASSAYRENTEAFF

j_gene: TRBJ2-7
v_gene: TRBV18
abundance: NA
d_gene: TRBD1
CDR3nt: TGTGCCAGCTCATCGGGACAGGGGGCCTACGAGCAGTACTTC
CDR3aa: CASSSGQGAYEQYF

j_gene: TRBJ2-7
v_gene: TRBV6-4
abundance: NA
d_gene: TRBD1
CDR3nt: TGTGCCAGCAGCCCGGGACAGGGGGCTTCCTTGTACTTC
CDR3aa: CASSPGQGASLYF

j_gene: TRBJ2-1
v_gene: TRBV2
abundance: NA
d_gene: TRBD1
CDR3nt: TGTGCCAGCAGTCAATACGGGGACAGGACTAACAATGAGCAGTTCTTC
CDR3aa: CASSQYGDRTNNEQFF

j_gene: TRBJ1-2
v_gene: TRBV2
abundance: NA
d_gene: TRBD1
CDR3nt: TGTGCCAGCAGTGAAAGCAATGCGGGACAGGGGGTAGACTATGGCTACACCTTC
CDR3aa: CASSESNAGQGVDYGYTF

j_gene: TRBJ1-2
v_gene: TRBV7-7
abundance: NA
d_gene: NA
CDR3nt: TGTGCTAGCAGCTTAGTACAGGTCATCTATGGCTACACCTTC
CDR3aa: CASSLVQVIYGYTF

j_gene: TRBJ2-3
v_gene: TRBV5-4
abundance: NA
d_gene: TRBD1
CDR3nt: TGTGCCAGCAGCCGGACAGGGGTGGCAGATACGCAGTATTTT
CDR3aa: CASSRTGVADTQYF

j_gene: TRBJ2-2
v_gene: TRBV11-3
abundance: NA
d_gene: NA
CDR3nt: TGTGCCAGCAGCTTAGAGGGGAGCACCGGGGAGCTGTTTTTT
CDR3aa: CASSLEGSTGELFF

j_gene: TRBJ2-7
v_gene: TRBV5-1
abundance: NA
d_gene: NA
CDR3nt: TGCGCCAGCAGCTCGACGGCAGGGCATCGTGAGCAGTACTTC
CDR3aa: CASSSTAGHREQYF

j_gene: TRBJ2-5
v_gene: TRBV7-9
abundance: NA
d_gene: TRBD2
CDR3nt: TGTGCCAGCAGCCCGATACCGGGACTAGCGAAAGAGACCCAGTACTTC
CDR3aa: CASSPIPGLAKETQYF

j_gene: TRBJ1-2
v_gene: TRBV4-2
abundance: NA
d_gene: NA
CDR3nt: TGTGCCAGCAGTCCTAACCTCCGGGCAGGGCCCCACTATGGCTACACCTTC
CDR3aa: CASSPNLRAGPHYGYTF

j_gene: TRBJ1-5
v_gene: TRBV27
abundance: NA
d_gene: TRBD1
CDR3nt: TGTGCCAGCAATCCTGGGACAGGGAGCAATCAGCCCCAGCATTTT
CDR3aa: CASNPGTGSNQPQHF

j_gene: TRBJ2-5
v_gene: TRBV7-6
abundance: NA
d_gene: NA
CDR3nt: TGTGCCAGCAGCCTGGCATTAGAGACCCAGTACTTC
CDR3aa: CASSLALETQYF

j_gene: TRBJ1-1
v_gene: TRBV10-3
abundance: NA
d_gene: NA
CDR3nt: TGTGCCATCAGTGAGTCGGGGAGTAGCACTGAAGCTTTCTTT
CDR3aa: CAISESGSSTEAFF

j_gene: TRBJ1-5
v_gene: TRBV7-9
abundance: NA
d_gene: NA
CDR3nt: TGTGCCAGCAGCTCAGGAAGTCAGCCCCAGCATTTT
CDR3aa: CASSSGSQPQHF

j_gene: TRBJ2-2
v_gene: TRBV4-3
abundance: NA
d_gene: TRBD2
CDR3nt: TGCGCCAGCAGCCCCCTAGGCGGGGGAGGGACCGGGGAGCTGTTTTTT
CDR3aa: CASSPLGGGGTGELFF

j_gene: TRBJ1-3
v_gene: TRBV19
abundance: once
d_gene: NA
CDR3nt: TGTGCCAGTAGTATCCCGACAGGCCGCGGATTTGGCACCATATATTTT
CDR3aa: CASSIPTGRGFGTIYF

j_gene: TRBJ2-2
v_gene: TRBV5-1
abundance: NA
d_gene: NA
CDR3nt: TGCGCCAGCAGCTTGGACACGAACACCGGGGAGCTGTTTTTT
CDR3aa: CASSLDTNTGELFF

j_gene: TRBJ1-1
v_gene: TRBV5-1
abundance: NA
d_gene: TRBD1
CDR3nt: TGCGCCAGCGGACAGGGAGGGGAGGTCGGGGGCACTGAAGCTTTCTTT
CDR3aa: CASGQGGEVGGTEAFF

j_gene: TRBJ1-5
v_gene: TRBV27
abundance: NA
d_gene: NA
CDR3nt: TGTGCCAGCAGTTCGTCAGGACTCAATCAGCCCCAGCATTTT
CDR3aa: CASSSSGLNQPQHF

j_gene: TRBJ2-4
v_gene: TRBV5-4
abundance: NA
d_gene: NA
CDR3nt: TGTGCCAGCAGCTTGGAGCCCTATAGCATTCAGTACTTC
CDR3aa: CASSLEPYSIQYF

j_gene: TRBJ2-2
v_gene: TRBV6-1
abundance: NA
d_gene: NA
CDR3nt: TGTGCCAGCAAACTAGCCTACACGAACACCGGGGAGCTGTTTTTT
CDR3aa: CASKLAYTNTGELFF

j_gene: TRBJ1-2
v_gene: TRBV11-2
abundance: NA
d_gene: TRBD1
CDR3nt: TGTGCCAGCAGCTCCGGGACAGTCTATGGCTACACCTTC
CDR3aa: CASSSGTVYGYTF

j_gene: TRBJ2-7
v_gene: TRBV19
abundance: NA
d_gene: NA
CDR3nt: TGTGCCAGTAGTATAGCCCCTATGCACGAGCAGTACTTC
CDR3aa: CASSIAPMHEQYF

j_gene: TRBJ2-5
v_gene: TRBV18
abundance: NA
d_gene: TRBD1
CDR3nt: TGTGCCAGCTCACCGGGACAGTTACAAGAGACCCAGTACTTC
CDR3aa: CASSPGQLQETQYF

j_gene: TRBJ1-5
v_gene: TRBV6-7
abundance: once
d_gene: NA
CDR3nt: TGTGCCAGCAGCCCTCGCGGGGAAGGAACCCTCTCCAATCAGCCCCAGCATTTT
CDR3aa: CASSPRGEGTLSNQPQHF

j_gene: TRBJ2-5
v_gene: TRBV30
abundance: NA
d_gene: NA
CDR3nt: TGTGCCTGGAGTGTACCCGGGGGAGAGACCCAGTACTTC
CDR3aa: CAWSVPGGETQYF

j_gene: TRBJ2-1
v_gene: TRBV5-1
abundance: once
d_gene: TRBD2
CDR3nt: TGCGCCAGCCGGGGACTAGCGGGTTACAATGAGCAGTTCTTC
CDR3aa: CASRGLAGYNEQFF

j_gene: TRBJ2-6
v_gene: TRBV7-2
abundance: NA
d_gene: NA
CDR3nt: TGTGCCAGCAGCCCAATGGGTAGGGGGAGCGCTGGGGCCAACGTCCTGACTTTC
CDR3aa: CASSPMGRGSAGANVLTF

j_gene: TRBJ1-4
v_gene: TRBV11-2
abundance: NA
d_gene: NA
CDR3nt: TGTGCCAGCAGCTTGCTAGCATCCGGGAGTAATGAAAAACTGTTTTTT
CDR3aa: CASSLLASGSNEKLFF

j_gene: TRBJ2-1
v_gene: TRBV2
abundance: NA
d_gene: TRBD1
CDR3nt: TGTGCCAGCTTCATCGAAGGGGGCTATGGGAATGAGCAGTTCTTC
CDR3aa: CASFIEGGYGNEQFF

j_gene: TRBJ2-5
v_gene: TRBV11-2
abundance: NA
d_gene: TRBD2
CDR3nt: TGTGCCAGCAGCCCAAAACCCCCGGGAGGGAGTGCACGAAAGACCCAGTACTTC
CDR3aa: CASSPKPPGGSARKTQYF

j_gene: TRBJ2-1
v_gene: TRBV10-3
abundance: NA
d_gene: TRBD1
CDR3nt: TGTGCCATCAGTGACCCAGGGACAGGTTGGGCCAATGAGCAGTTCTTC
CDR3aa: CAISDPGTGWANEQFF

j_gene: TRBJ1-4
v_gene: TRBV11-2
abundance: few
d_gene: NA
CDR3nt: TGTGCCAGCAGCCTTAGGGGCAGGGGAATCGCTTTGCAAAAACTGTTTTTT
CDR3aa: CASSLRGRGIALQKLFF

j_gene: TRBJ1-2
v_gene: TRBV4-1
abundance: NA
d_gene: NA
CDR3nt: TGCGCCAGCAGCCAAGTTGGGCGCGAAGGGGTGGGCTATGGCTACACCTTC
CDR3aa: CASSQVGREGVGYGYTF

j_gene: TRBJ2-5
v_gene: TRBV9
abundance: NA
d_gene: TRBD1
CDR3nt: TGTGCCAGCAGCGTAGTCGACAGGGACATGGAGACCCAGTACTTC
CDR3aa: CASSVVDRDMETQYF

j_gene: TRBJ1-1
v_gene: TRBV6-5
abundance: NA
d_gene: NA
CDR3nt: TGTGCCAGCAGCCCCCCCGGGGGGGCTGAAGCTTTCTTT
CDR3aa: CASSPPGGAEAFF

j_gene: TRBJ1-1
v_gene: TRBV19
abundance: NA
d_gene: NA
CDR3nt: TGTGCCAGTAGTCTGACGGGATCCCCGGGGACTGAAGCTTTCTTT
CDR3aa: CASSLTGSPGTEAFF

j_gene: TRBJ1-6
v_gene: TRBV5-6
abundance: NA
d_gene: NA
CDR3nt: TGTGCCAGCAGCTCCCTCGGGGTGGTTGGTTCACCCCTCCACTTT
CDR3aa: CASSSLGVVGSPLHF

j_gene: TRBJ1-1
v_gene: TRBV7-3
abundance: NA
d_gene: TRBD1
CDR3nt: TGTGCCAGCAGTAGAACAGGGGGTAACACTGAAGCTTTCTTT
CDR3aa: CASSRTGGNTEAFF

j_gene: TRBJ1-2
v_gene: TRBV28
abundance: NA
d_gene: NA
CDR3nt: TGTGCCAGTTCCTTTTCTAACTATGGCTACACCTTC
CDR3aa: CASSFSNYGYTF

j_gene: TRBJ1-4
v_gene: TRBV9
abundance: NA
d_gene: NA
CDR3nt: TGTGCCAGCAGCGTGTACGGGGACGGGGGGTATGAAAAACTGTTTTTT
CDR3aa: CASSVYGDGGYEKLFF

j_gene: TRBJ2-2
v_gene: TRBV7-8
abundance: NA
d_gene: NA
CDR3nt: TGTGCCAGCAGCCCCCCTCGGGACACCGGGGAGCTGTTTTTT
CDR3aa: CASSPPRDTGELFF